This TCR beta chain was found in a study of cytomegalovirus exposure and HLA in healthy donors (dated by TCRdb to the late 2010s). Notes on the research overall: According to an earlier analysis of 587 of the donors, about 190 million T cells yielded over 100 million unique TCR beta sequences and 276 Gb of sequence data. Every repertoire in the discovery cohort had been generated on one and the same sequencing platform. A separate validation cohort of over a hundred different subjects was used in addition to the 666-subject first cohort. Rather than using new phenotypic data, the later analysis identified candidate immune exposures from TCR beta sequences and from how often those sequences occurred across donors. Among roughly 370 genotyped donors of the cohort, an average of about 240,000 unique TCR beta nucleotide sequences were sequenced per donor, roughly a sixth of them non-productive. Among the approximately 430 genotyped donors, under 90% belonged to the genetic ancestry cluster associated with self-reported Caucasian donors. Several DR-DQ haplotypes were handled as single units for association and clustering because linkage in the cohort was strong. The study aimed to test whether signatures of past pathogen exposure could be identified by cataloging public T cell receptors. Both class I and class II loci were covered by HLA typing, at four-digit resolution. Typing coverage varied by locus: roughly 629-640 donors for A, B, C, DRB1 and DQB1; more than 500 for DQA1; 606 for DPA1; under 490 for DPB1. A later analysis re-examined previously published TCR beta repertoires from 500 to 700 donors and added high-resolution HLA genotyping to investigate patterns of TCR occurrence. A later genetic analysis took genome-wide SNP genotypes for about three fifths of the roughly 700 donors and used that subset as a discovery cohort. The study combined high-throughput TCR immunosequencing, statistical association of individual TCRs with disease status, and machine learning to predict cytomegalovirus infection status. The T cell repertoires of 550 to 850 subjects were profiled by immunosequencing and related to cytomegalovirus serostatus. An early release that covered several hundred HLA-typed donors contained approximately 290 gigabases of sequencing data and some 87 million unique TCR sequences. An earlier analysis of about 620 of the donors applied high-throughput TCR beta sequencing to assess whether each TCR beta V gene segment acted as functional or pseudogenic. Donor age, sex, ethnicity and CMV serostatus were compiled together with the repertoire data.

The investigation overall reported the following: V-gene and J-gene trimming of TCR beta chains was associated with a missense DCLRE1C variant in a later genetic analysis, and the association was replicated in an independent cohort. Because some donors lacked HLA typing at each locus, the association tests relied only on the typed subset. In vitro tests confirmed that a few of the cytomegalovirus-associated TCR beta chains recognize cytomegalovirus antigens. A cluster of highly shared sequence variants was judged likely to represent a technical artifact of the sequencing pipeline. The earlier analysis of approximately 590 of the donors excluded some 16 rarely observed V segments, including chromosome 9 orphons, because counts were too low. The classifier was reported to diagnose cytomegalovirus status with high specificity and sensitivity in both the original and validation cohorts. Strong co-occurrence of HLA alleles, especially DR and DQ, made assigning TCR associations to individual alleles difficult. A later genetic analysis reported fewer N-insertions in productive TCRs among donors in an Asian-associated ancestry cluster than the roughly 670-donor mean. Broadly in line with IMGT annotations, most TCR beta V segments showed up in productive rearrangements about 87% or about 30% of the time in an earlier analysis of about 500 of the donors. The cohort was sequenced for TCR beta chains only, and without alpha or paired-chain data the features that could be detected were limited. Across donors, most TCR sequences were observed very rarely, whereas some public TCRs were present in many individuals. Correlated functional status among segregating V segments might be attributable to linkage disequilibrium, but an unknown experimental factor could not be ruled out. In a later analysis, HLA-associated TCR beta chains were found to be more clonally expanded and to have lower generation probabilities than equally common non-associated chains. The authors suggested that the approach could potentially be extended to other disease states and immunological phenotypes. Sequencing depth was assumed to be roughly uniform across donors in the presence/absence analyses, though that assumption may not hold. According to a later analysis, TCR association rates differed among HLA loci, with DRB1 alleles showing the most associated TCRs and HLA-C alleles showing the fewest. According to a later analysis, parvovirus B19, influenza, CMV and Epstein-Barr virus appeared linked to several top co-occurrence clusters. The study gave a list of over 150 TCR beta chains associated with cytomegalovirus. A later analysis associated 16,951 TCR beta sequences with specific HLA alleles at a false discovery rate of 0.05. For the cohort, immune exposure information was limited to CMV serostatus. Because the 87-base-pair reads could not distinguish some IMGT-functional V segments, including TRBV6-2 and TRBV6-3, those segments were excluded. Most CMV-associated TCR beta chains appeared to be HLA-restricted in a later analysis, and the HLA associations seemed to be driven largely by CMV exposure. A further reported finding was that TCR beta sequences accurately predicted the HLA-A and HLA-B alleles for most subjects in the first cohort.

Libraries were prepared through the immunoSEQ multiplex PCR assay. The multiplex PCR relied on a mix of 60 forward primers for TCR Vbeta segments and 13 reverse primers for TCR Jbeta segments. Amplification of the CDR3 region of rearranged TCR beta genes was performed with a multiplex PCR assay on genomic DNA. The Illumina HiSeq System was used to sequence the amplified TCR beta libraries as 87-base-pair reads. For the original study's pipeline: A later analysis counted about 76 million unique TCR beta chains across the 670 or so repertoires, and 10 million to 12 million of these chains were shared by at least two donors. Raw reads were error-corrected and collapsed into unique sequences by a nearest-neighbor algorithm in which closely related sequences were merged to remove PCR and sequencing errors. To assign V, D and J gene segments, CDR3 sequences were aligned to IMGT reference sequences. For a sequence to be retained, at least a six-nucleotide match to both a V gene segment and a J gene segment was required. Rearrangements were called productive when the CDR3 lacked stop codons and stayed in frame with V and J; all others were non-productive. CDR3 was defined according to IMGT convention as the region running from the second conserved V-encoded cysteine to the conserved J-encoded phenylalanine. The earlier analysis of about 610 of the donors excluded any sequence lacking an unambiguous match to a single V gene segment. An earlier analysis of several hundred of the donors called V segments functional above 56.7% productive rearrangements and segregating when the between-donor standard deviation exceeded 5%. A statistical classification framework was built for diagnosing cytomegalovirus status from the catalog of TCR beta chain sequences. In a later analysis, TCR nucleotide sequences were compared against IMGT/GENE-DB human TR gene sequences so that V and J genes could be assigned. In a later analysis, CDR3 sequences and most-parsimonious VDJ recombination scenarios were assigned using the TCRdist pipeline. In a later analysis, each TCR beta chain was defined by its CDR3 amino acid sequence together with its V-gene family, and reads without a unique V-gene family were excluded. As a way to deal with suspected cross-contamination and a sequencing artifact, a later analysis dropped 640 or so nucleotide sequences that were highly shared and had low generation probability. In a later analysis, a clonal expansion index for each public chain was calculated from normalized within-repertoire ranks of inferred template counts. In a later analysis, generation probabilities were computed using a VDJ recombination model fitted to out-of-frame rearrangements, and the results were checked against IGoR. In a later analysis, hypergeometric tests were used to score TCR-TCR, TCR-HLA and TCR-CMV co-occurrence, with a repertoire-size bias correction applied to TCR pairs. A later analysis estimated false discovery rates by permuting HLA or CMV assignments 20 times. In a later analysis, co-occurring TCRs were grouped with DBSCAN, and TCRdist sequence similarity was added when clustering was performed within HLA-allele-positive subsets. Repertoires with fewer than 30,000 or more than 120,000 public chains, plus five repertoires with anomalous nucleotide sharing, were excluded from co-occurrence clustering. Sourced from immuneACCESS, this table was stored by TCRdb with only in-frame sequences that have V and J called. A share of the clones is absent; for the studies checked, an unresolved V gene accounts for under half, and the remainder has no known explanation. Clone size and V and J calls were adopted from that table, with D and trimming inferred from the DNA. The sample data list roughly 150,000 clones, and nearly 80% of these were observed just once. The biggest ten clones account for about 0.66% of the sample.

Comments on this clone: It has no known antigen specificity. One base away there is no much larger clone; base qualities are not given.

Via the germline V gene (reference sequence), CDR1 is PRHDT and CDR2 FYEKMQ. V is clipped by 5 bases and J by 5 bases, and the sequence between their germline boundaries is 15 bases long. From cysteine to phenylalanine, the CDR3 is 14 amino acids long. The retained sequence is limited to the CDR3, 42 bases, with the frame set at the first base. The cohort comprised some 700 healthy bone marrow donors. At the time of sampling, all cohort members were nominally healthy, though unrecorded immune exposures were likely present. The donor tested CMV seronegative and was one of the 352 seronegative cohort members. Each donor provided a peripheral blood sample, and peripheral blood mononuclear cells were used for TCR beta sequencing. Genomic DNA extraction from the blood cell samples was performed with the Qiagen DNeasy Blood Extraction Kit.

This sequence was found in a male donor in good health and CMV-seronegative. Sequencing was carried out using PBMCs. The chain joins TRBV13 to TRBJ2-5, and the D gene may be TRBD2, 6 bases matching. In nucleotides, the sequence is TGTGCCAGCAGCCCGCAGGCCGGAGGGGAGACCCAGTACTTC. This yields the protein CASSPQAGGETQYF.